This T cell receptor beta chain was recovered during a study of shared clonotypes between healthy human individuals. Study findings and constraints: Clonotypes which were not shared had lower generation probabilities than clonotypes that all four donors shared.

Splitting of CD4+ cells produced CD45RA+ naive and CD45RA-negative memory subsets. Some clones are missing from TCRdb's copy, which holds only in-frame ones; the method was immunoSEQ multiplex PCR. The sample comprises roughly 1,000,000 clones, about four fifths of which are singletons, and 0.52% rests with the top ten. As to this clone: What it binds is not known.

Deletions cut 6 bases from V and 8 bases from J, with 13 bases between. Per germline, CDR1 SNHLY and CDR2 FYNNEI. The CDR3 extends over 12 amino acids. The sequence derives from a man aged 18 to 35 in good health. Some clones in this sample may be carry-over from other donors' samples. The sample consisted of memory CD4+ T cells from PBMCs. Subset defined: CD45RA-negative fraction. The chain employs TRBV2 and TRBJ1-1; unclear D gene. Written as DNA, the CDR3 is TGTGCCAGCAGAATATCGGCCGCAGAAGCTTTCTTT. It specifies CASRISAAEAFF.